This T cell receptor (beta chain) was retrieved from a study of blood T cell repertoires in COVID-19. The authors' processing: For nucleated cells, counts were estimated from reference gene primer amplification. TCRdb's copy holds only in-frame clones and misses some; the assay was immunoSEQ multiplex PCR. The V and J calls and clone size are taken from that table; D and trimming were inferred from the DNA. The repertoire holds about 240,000 clones, with roughly 91% as singletons. Germline CDR1 reads SEHNR; CDR2 reads FQNEAQ (reference sequence). The CDR3 is 15 amino acids. The V gene end was trimmed by 1 base and the J gene end by 6 bases; junction bases not matched to a gene: 8.

Material: peripheral blood. The TCR comes from a young man with COVID-19, enrolled during active disease. V gene TRBV7-9 combines with J gene TRBJ1-2, with 7 positions matching TRBD1. CDR3 nucleotides: TGTGCCAGCAGCTTAGACCGGACAGGAGATCATGGCTACACCTTC. Translating it yields CASSLDRTGDHGYTF.